This T cell receptor beta chain was identified during a study of shared clonotypes between healthy human individuals. Across the whole study: Donor composition was a couple of women and a few men, aged 18 to 49. For every donor, three CD4 naive, three CD4 memory, two CD8 naive and one CD8 memory plates were used.

Both subsets, CD45RA+ naive and CD45RA-negative memory, were split from the CD4+ cells. TCRdb keeps only in-frame clones here, not all; method: immunoSEQ multiplex PCR. The sample lists some 2.3 million clones, 80% to 95% occurring once. This CDR3 is built from 15 residues. V gave up 6 bases and J gave up 7 bases; unmatched junction bases: 10. CDR1 and CDR2 (germline): ENHRY, SYGVKD. Sequencing was performed on naive CD4+ T cells from PBMCs. Subset here: CD45RA+ positively selected. The rearrangement joins TRBV10-3 to TRBJ2-1; 9 nucleotides align to TRBD2. The receptor comes from a man younger than 35 in good health. Some clones in this sample may be carry-over from other donors' samples. For the CDR3, the DNA is TGTGCCATCAGGTCGGCGGGAGGGCCTGGTAATGAGCAGTTCTTC. This gives the protein CAIRSAGGPGNEQFF.